This T cell receptor (beta chain) was recorded in a study of blood T cell repertoires in COVID-19 (TCRdb year 2020). In terms of the full investigation: Samples from collaborators originated in the United States, Italy and Spain and spanned both the acute and convalescent phases of COVID-19. The material from the prospective study consisted of cDNA or gDNA derived from T cells, B-cell-depleted T cells, or PBMCs. The repertoires were released in a freely available public database intended as a resource for research on the immune response to SARS-CoV-2. The samples were drawn from two sources: the first 160 participants of the ongoing ImmuneRACE study, and 1,000 to 1,500 subjects contributed by 6 global collaborators. Subjects who had been exposed to COVID-19, were actively infected with it, or had recovered from it provided the deeply sampled blood TCRbeta repertoires that made up the dataset. Where available, HLA class I and class II types were taken from metadata supplied by the sample provider and were not determined by assay-based typing. The sample metadata nearly always contained a de-identified subject ID, COVID-19 status, age in years and sex. What the research found in general, with its limitations: Clinical and demographic metadata were provided uncurated, with the amount varying by source and participant.

Enrolling through a virtual design, the prospective study's participants ranged in age from about 18 to 100 years and lived across about two dozen United States geographic areas. In the prospective study, cohorts were assigned on the basis of participant-reported clinical history obtained from a screening survey and a study questionnaire. ImmuneRACE Cohort 3 recovered participants were defined by two consecutive negative NP/OP PCR tests, healthcare professional clearance, or symptom resolution. Mobile phlebotomists in the prospective study collected whole blood, serum and a nasopharyngeal or oropharyngeal swab from every participant. Prospective study participants could optionally give additional blood draws and questionnaires over an approximately two-month period. Prospective study blood samples were shipped either frozen or at room temperature before DNA extraction. TCRbeta CDR3 regions were amplified from genomic DNA using the immunoSEQ Assay, a bias-controlled multiplex PCR. As for the authors' bioinformatics: Nucleated cell counts per sample were estimated from amplification of reference gene primers within the assay. To quantify the absolute abundance of each unique TCRbeta CDR3 rearrangement, sequence reads were collapsed and filtered. For each sample, productive Simpson clonality was calculated by taking the square root of Simpson's diversity index across productive rearrangements. TCRdb retrieved this table from immuneACCESS and kept in-frame rearrangements only. Not all clones are present; in checked studies, unresolved V genes account for under half, and no reason is known for the remainder. The V and J calls and the clone size are those of that table, but D and trimming were determined from the DNA. In all, the sample holds hundreds of thousands of clones, and roughly 86% of those were seen once. The ten largest make up roughly 1.6% of the sample.

CDR1 is given as LGHNT and CDR2 as FRNRAP, both from the germline V gene. The cysteine opens and the phenylalanine closes a CDR3 of 12 amino acids. Only the CDR3 region is kept as DNA, spanning 36 bases read in frame from base 1. The V end loses 3 bases and the J end loses 4 bases, and a stretch of 6 bases separates them. As to this clone: There is no known antigen for this receptor. The input lacks base qualities; no much larger clone sits a single base away.

The chain is encoded by TRBV12-5 joined to TRBJ2-5; no D gene is confidently identified. Material: PBMCs or T cells enriched from blood (not recorded which). The TCR was taken from a woman aged 45-60 years who had recovered from COVID-19. Here the CDR3 is given as CASGLDLETQYF. The base sequence is TGTGCTAGTGGTTTAGACTTAGAGACCCAGTACTTC.